These 31 T cell receptor beta chains were all obtained from the same sample, sequenced in a study of response to subunit inactivated influenza vaccine. TCRdb called the RT-PCR reads again in MiXCR, with one record for every CDR3 protein. The sample has about 700,000 distinct CDR3 sequences, approximately 15% seen once; the top ten hold 6.5% to 8.5%. The specimen comprised PBMCs from blood, sampled 14 to 15 days before vaccination. These TCRs come from a man aged 45 to 65 who received an inactivated influenza vaccine.

V and J are TRBV15 and TRBJ2-5; D gene ambiguous. The V end was cut by 1 base, the J end by 2 bases, with 5 bases between. CDR1 and CDR2 (germline): LNHNV, YYDKDF (reference sequence). This CDR3 contains 13 residues. CDR3 DNA sequence: TGTGCCACCAGCAGAGGACAACAAGAGACCCAGTACTTC. Amino acid sequence: CATSRGQQETQYF.

The CDR3 nucleotides read TGTGCCAGCAGTGAAGCGAACAGGCGCACAGATACGCAGTATTTT. Translated, it gives CASSEANRRTDTQYF. V is TRBV6-1 and J is TRBJ2-3; D perhaps matches TRBD1 (5 bases). V was clipped by 0 bases and J by 1 base, with 8 bases between them. The CDR3 spans 15 residues. CDR1 and CDR2 from the germline V gene are MNHNS and SASEGT.

The chain carries TRBV7-9 and TRBJ2-7, with TRBD2 matching over 11 bases. J was trimmed by 5 bases and V by 5 bases; bases with no gene match: 8. The CDR3 contains 15 residues. The germline CDR1 and CDR2 sequences are SEHNR and FQNEAQ (reference sequence). CDR3 loop: CASSQEGLAVNEQYF. The CDR3 DNA sequence: TGTGCCAGCAGCCAAGAGGGACTAGCGGTAAACGAGCAGTACTTC.

This chain connects TRBV20-1 to TRBJ2-7; 8 nucleotides line up with TRBD2. The CDR3 consists of 14 residues. Germline trimming cut 4 bases from V and 4 bases from J; bases unmatched to any gene: 9. The germline V gene has CDR1 DFQATT and CDR2 SNEGSKA (reference sequence). The CDR3 DNA follows: TGCAGTGCTATGCGGTCCCCTAGCGGGTACGAGCAGTACTTC. This codes for CSAMRSPSGYEQYF.

This clonotype was counted a few times. The chain links TRBV18 to TRBJ2-5; the match to TRBD2 covers 10 bases. With V trimmed by 2 bases and J by 6 bases, 3 bases remained unmatched. Germline loops: CDR1 KGHSH, CDR2 LQKENI. CDR3 length: 14 amino acids. In DNA form, the CDR3 reads TGTGCCAGCTCACCAGCTAGCGGGAGAAAGACCCAGTACTTC. This encodes CASSPASGRKTQYF.

A remark on this clonotype: The junction departs from the called germline gene at one end, perhaps through a read error. V and J are TRBV7-7 and TRBJ2-5, with 7 bases lining up with TRBD2. There are 15 residues in the CDR3. Germline V gives CDR1 SSHAT, CDR2 FNYEAQ (reference sequence). The CDR3 nucleotides are TGTGCTAGCAGCTTAGGGGAGGGGACCCAAGAGACCCAGTACTTC. It codes for CASSLGEGTQETQYF.

This clonotype has ten or more counts. CDR3 bases: TGTGCCAGCAGCGCAGGACAGGGGTGGGCAAGCAATCAGCCCCAGCATTTT. Protein sequence: CASSAGQGWASNQPQHF. This sequence joins TRBV7-6 and TRBJ1-5; 9 positions agree with TRBD1. The CDR3 covers 17 residues. Looked up from germline, CDR1 is SGHVS and CDR2 is FNYEAQ. Unmatched junction bases numbered 9, after V lost 5 bases and J lost 1 base.

The table lists this clonotype with many counts. CDR3 in amino acids: CASRPQGALDTEAFF. Here the CDR3 DNA reads TGTGCCAGCAGGCCACAGGGGGCATTGGACACTGAAGCTTTCTTT. The rearrangement joins TRBV12-3 or TRBV12-4 to TRBJ1-1; 9 bases fit TRBD1. The trim removed 6 bases at V and 3 bases at J, leaving 8 bases unmatched. This CDR3 has 15 amino acids.

The gene calls are TRBV5-6 and TRBJ1-1, with D perhaps matching TRBD1 (5 bases). V gave up 0 bases and J gave up 4 bases, with 16 bases separating them. The germline V gene has CDR1 SGHDT and CDR2 YYEEEE. This CDR3 is 16 amino acids long. CDR3 nucleotides: TGTGCCAGCAGCTTGGTTTCGGGGGGATGGGGCACTGAAGCTTTCTTT. Amino acid sequence: CASSLVSGGWGTEAFF.

This clonotype was observed a handful of times. This chain uses TRBV5-1 with TRBJ2-7; D gene ambiguous. The CDR3 length is 17 residues. V was shortened by 1 base and J by 0 bases, with 17 bases between the two germline ends. CDR1 is SGHRS and CDR2 is YFSETQ in the germline V gene. The CDR3 here is CASSLPPSRPHSYEQYF. CDR3 nucleotides: TGCGCCAGCAGCTTGCCCCCATCACGCCCTCACTCCTACGAGCAGTACTTC.

This clonotype was counted a few times. The chain links TRBV5-1 to TRBJ2-2, with D tentatively TRBD1 (6 bases). Trimming left V 1 base short and J 0 bases short, with 13 bases between. Germline CDR1 is SGHRS and CDR2 is YFSETQ. The CDR3 consists of 17 residues. The CDR3 here is CASSLYPDRSNTGELFF. In nucleotides, the CDR3 is TGCGCCAGCAGCTTGTACCCGGACAGATCGAACACCGGGGAGCTGTTTTTT.

The CDR3, as DNA: TGTGCCAGCAGCTCCCGGACTAGCACTTCAGATACGCAGTATTTT. The encoded protein is CASSSRTSTSDTQYF. V is TRBV5-5 and J is TRBJ2-3, with 8 bases aligning to TRBD2. CDR1 is SGHKS, CDR2 YYEKEE, per germline (reference sequence). J was trimmed by 4 bases and V by 3 bases; bases with no gene match: 7. The CDR3 is made up of 15 amino acids. The variable domain in full, completed from reference TRBV5-5 and TRBJ2-3, reads DAGVTQSPTHLIKTRGQQVTLRCSPISGHKSVSWYQQVLGQGPQFIFQYYEKEERGRGNFPDRFSARQFPNYSSELNVNALLLGDSALYLCASSSRTSTSDTQYFGPGTRLTVL.

There are a few counts of this clonotype. V is TRBV28 and J is TRBJ1-2; 8 bases agree with TRBD1. Trimming removed 10 bases from V and 5 bases from J; junction bases left unmatched: 18. The CDR3 loop spans 16 amino acids. CDR1 is MDHEN and CDR2 is SYDVKM in the germline V gene. CDR3 sequence: CATNPTLDRGSYGYTF. DNA for the CDR3: TGTGCCACCAACCCAACCCTCGACAGGGGTAGTTATGGCTACACCTTC.

This clonotype appeared a few times. V and J are TRBV6-5 and TRBJ2-7; TRBD2 is a possible D gene (5 bases). Per the germline V gene, CDR1 is MNHEY and CDR2 is SVGAGI. The V gene lost 0 bases and the J gene lost 4 bases, with 16 bases spanning the gap. The CDR3 totals 16 residues. The CDR3 DNA is TGTGCCAGCAGTTACTCGAGTTTGGGGAGTAAGTACGAGCAGTACTTC. This sequence encodes CASSYSSLGSKYEQYF.

This chain joins TRBV20-1 and TRBJ2-7; 8 nucleotides agree with TRBD1. Germline-derived CDR1 and CDR2 are DFQATT and SNEGSKA (reference sequence). The CDR3 sequence is 13 residues long. V lost 5 bases, J lost 7 bases, and 10 bases stayed unmatched. This CDR3 reads CSAGGTGGWEQYF. The CDR3 coding sequence is TGCAGTGCTGGGGGGACAGGCGGATGGGAGCAGTACTTC.

The chain recombines TRBV6-1 with TRBJ2-3; 10 nucleotides align to TRBD2. This CDR3 has 15 amino acids. V lost 10 bases to trimming and J lost 0 bases; unmatched junction nucleotides: 7. Germline CDR1 and CDR2: MNHNS and SASEGT. The CDR3 DNA sequence: TGTGCCACCGGGGGAGCGGGGGGGAGCACAGATACGCAGTATTTT. It is translated as CATGGAGGSTDTQYF.

This clonotype was counted between two and nine times. This sequence joins TRBV7-9 and TRBJ1-4; 7 bases match TRBD1. In germline, CDR1 is SEHNR, CDR2 FQNEAQ (reference sequence). With 5 bases clipped from V and 3 bases from J, the junction kept 9 bases outside the gene matches. The CDR3 is 16 residues long. This CDR3 reads CASSPQGGNPNEKLFF. CDR3 in DNA: TGTGCCAGCAGCCCCCAGGGGGGAAACCCTAATGAAAAACTGTTTTTT.

V and J are TRBV29-1 and TRBJ2-1, with TRBD2 matching 9 bases. V lost 4 bases and J lost 10; bases outside the gene matches: 8. Germline-derived CDR1 and CDR2 are SQVTM and ANQGSEA. The CDR3 extends over 13 amino acids. This chain's CDR3 is CSVAVAGAGEQFF. CDR3 nucleotide sequence: TGCAGCGTTGCCGTAGCGGGGGCGGGAGAGCAGTTCTTC.

The table lists this clonotype with a few counts. The CDR3: CSASGKGTLYNEQFF. The DNA of the CDR3 is TGCAGTGCTAGTGGTAAAGGGACCCTTTACAATGAGCAGTTCTTC. The chain carries TRBV20-1 and TRBJ2-1; the D gene could be TRBD1 or TRBD2 (5 bases each). V was cut by 3 bases and J by 4 bases, with 16 bases left in between. The CDR3 contains 15 residues. Germline V gene data show CDR1 as DFQATT and CDR2 as SNEGSKA (reference sequence).

This clonotype has more than one count but fewer than ten. CDR3 sequence (DNA): TGTGCCACCAGAGGACAGGGCTTGGACACTGAAGCTTTCTTT. Translating gives CATRGQGLDTEAFF. The gene calls are TRBV24-1 and TRBJ1-1; 8 bases align to TRBD1. Germline V gene lookup returns CDR1 KGHDR and CDR2 SFDVKD. The CDR3 length is 14 residues. V trimming: 7 bases; J trimming: 3 bases; junction bases outside the gene matches: 6.

In regard to this clonotype: One base away lies a much larger clone, so this may be a sequencing read error. Lacking the conserved final phenylalanine or tryptophan, this CDR3 likely reflects a read error. The V gene is TRBV20-1, the J gene TRBJ2-7; D possibly corresponds to TRBD2 (5 bases). CDR1 is DFQATT, CDR2 SNEGSKA, per germline (reference sequence). V was clipped by 3 bases and J by 5 bases, with 8 bases between them. The CDR3 consists of 11 residues. DNA of the CDR3: TGCAGTGCTAGTATCGGGGACGAGCAGTACTCC. It specifies CSASIGDEQYS.

This clonotype turned up a few times. Relative to the germline gene, one junction end is altered; a read error may explain this. The chain links TRBV29-1 to TRBJ2-2, with D tentatively TRBD1 (6 bases). CDR1 is SQVTM and CDR2 is ANQGSEA in the germline V gene. The CDR3 is 15 amino acids. In DNA form, the CDR3 reads TGCAGCGCTGAAAATACAGGGACGCACACCGGGGAGCTGTTTTTT. Encoded protein: CSAENTGTHTGELFF.

This sequence joins TRBV18 and TRBJ2-1; the D gene is possibly TRBD1 (6 bases). Per germline, CDR1 KGHSH and CDR2 LQKENI. V was clipped by 1 base and J by 0 bases, with 10 bases between them. The CDR3 totals 16 residues. The CDR3: CASSPQQGNSYNEQFF. CDR3 coding DNA: TGTGCCAGCTCACCACAGCAGGGGAACTCCTACAATGAGCAGTTCTTC.

This clonotype was observed many times. The chain is built from TRBV12-3 or TRBV12-4 and TRBJ1-2, with TRBD1 identical over 9 bases. V dropped 5 bases and J dropped 6; count of bases not matched to a gene: 4. CDR3 length equals 13 residues. The CDR3 DNA is TGTGCCAGCAGTACGACAGGGGGGGATGGCTACACCTTC. Translated: CASSTTGGDGYTF.

This clonotype was seen a handful of times. The V and J genes are TRBV29-1 and TRBJ1-1; maybe TRBD1 (5 bases). The CDR3 length is 14 residues. Per germline, CDR1 SQVTM and CDR2 ANQGSEA. V lost 6 bases and J 0 bases, leaving 14 bases between the germline ends. For the CDR3, the DNA is TGCAGCGTAACGACTACGGGGGTGAACACTGAAGCTTTCTTT. Translating gives CSVTTTGVNTEAFF.

The genes are TRBV7-9 and TRBJ2-2; the match to TRBD1 covers 11 bases. The CDR3 contains 16 residues. V lost 4 bases, J lost 4 bases, and 5 bases stayed unmatched. In germline, CDR1 is SEHNR, CDR2 FQNEAQ (reference sequence). DNA for the CDR3: TGTGCCAGCAGCTCTCCGGGACAGGGGGTCACCGGGGAGCTGTTTTTT. Translation gives CASSSPGQGVTGELFF. Combining the CDR3 with reference TRBV7-9 and TRBJ2-2 gives the whole variable domain DTGVSQNPRHKITKRGQNVTFRCDPISEHNRLYWYRQTLGQGPEFLTYFQNEAQLEKSRLLSDRFSAERPKGSFSTLEIQRTEQGDSAMYLCASSSPGQGVTGELFFGEGSRLTVL.

The chain combines TRBV6-2 or TRBV6-3 with TRBJ1-4; D is undetermined. V lost 2 bases and J lost 6, with 7 bases in between. Germline values: CDR1 MNHEY, CDR2 SVGEGT. The CDR3 spans 13 residues. The chain's CDR3 is CASSYRNYEKLFF. CDR3 sequence (DNA): TGTGCCAGCAGTTACAGGAATTATGAAAAACTGTTTTTT.

This chain joins TRBV15 and TRBJ1-1, with unresolved D. Trimming stripped 2 bases from V and 10 bases from J, with 11 bases between. Germline-derived CDR1 and CDR2 are LNHNV and YYDKDF (reference sequence). CDR3 length: 12 amino acids. The CDR3 reads CATSRTEGPAFF. CDR3 coding DNA: TGTGCCACCAGCAGAACCGAAGGTCCAGCTTTCTTT.

J is TRBJ2-7 and V is TRBV20-1; 9 bases agree with TRBD1. The V gene's germline CDR1 is DFQATT and CDR2 SNEGSKA (reference sequence). The CDR3 is 14 amino acids. The V and J ends lost 6 bases and 5 bases, in that order; junction bases with no gene match: 11. DNA of the CDR3: TGCAGTGCCGAAAGGGGGACAGGGCCGAACGAGCAGTACTTC. Its translation: CSAERGTGPNEQYF.

This rearrangement joins TRBV28 to TRBJ1-6; 8 bases map to TRBD1. The length of the CDR3 is 16 residues. Germline CDR1 and CDR2: MDHEN and SYDVKM. With V trimmed by 3 bases and J by 10 bases, 11 bases remained unmatched. This chain's CDR3 is CASSLIPGQGRSPLHF. The CDR3 nucleotides are TGTGCCAGCAGTTTGATCCCTGGACAGGGTCGATCACCCCTCCACTTT.

This clonotype was observed a few times. The chain links TRBV24-1 to TRBJ2-3; no clear D. The CDR3 extends over 14 amino acids. The V gene's germline CDR1 is KGHDR and CDR2 SFDVKD. Between the trimmed V and J ends, which lost 5 bases and 2 bases, there was a span of 10 bases. CDR3 in amino acids: CATSASQNTDTQYF. The CDR3 DNA reads as TGTGCCACCAGTGCGTCACAAAACACAGATACGCAGTATTTT.